The clone carrying this T cell receptor (beta chain) occurred once. Authors' data handling: Reference gene primer amplification gave nucleated cell count estimates. Clones were read by immunoSEQ multiplex PCR, and TCRdb kept only the in-frame ones, dropping some. The V and J calls and the clone size are those of that table, but D and trimming were determined from the DNA. The sample holds about 73,000 clones, about 82% seen once. The sample comes from a study of blood T cell repertoires in COVID-19. For the study at large: Specimens from acute and convalescent COVID-19 originated in the United States, Italy and Spain. The cDNA or gDNA used as material had been derived from T cells, B-cell-depleted T cells, or PBMCs.

The germline gives CDR1 SGHTA, CDR2 FQGNSA. The CDR3 is made up of 15 amino acids. Trimming removed 5 bases at V and 8 bases at J, with 19 bases between. V is TRBV7-2 and J is TRBJ2-1; tentative D call: TRBD2 (7 bases). The origin of this receptor is a woman between 55 and 75 years old with acute or convalescent COVID-19. Sequencing was performed on peripheral blood. The CDR3 DNA is TGTGCCAGCAGCCCCCAGGGGCTAGCGGACCATGAGCAGTTCTTC. Encoded protein: CASSPQGLADHEQFF. The full variable domain, in which reference TRBV7-2 and TRBJ2-1 provide the parts outside the CDR3, is GAGVSQSPSNKVTEKGKDVELRCDPISGHTALYWYRQSLGQGLEFLIYFQGNSAPDKSGLPSDRFSAERTGGSVSTLTIQRTQQEDSAVYLCASSPQGLADHEQFFGPGTRLTVL.